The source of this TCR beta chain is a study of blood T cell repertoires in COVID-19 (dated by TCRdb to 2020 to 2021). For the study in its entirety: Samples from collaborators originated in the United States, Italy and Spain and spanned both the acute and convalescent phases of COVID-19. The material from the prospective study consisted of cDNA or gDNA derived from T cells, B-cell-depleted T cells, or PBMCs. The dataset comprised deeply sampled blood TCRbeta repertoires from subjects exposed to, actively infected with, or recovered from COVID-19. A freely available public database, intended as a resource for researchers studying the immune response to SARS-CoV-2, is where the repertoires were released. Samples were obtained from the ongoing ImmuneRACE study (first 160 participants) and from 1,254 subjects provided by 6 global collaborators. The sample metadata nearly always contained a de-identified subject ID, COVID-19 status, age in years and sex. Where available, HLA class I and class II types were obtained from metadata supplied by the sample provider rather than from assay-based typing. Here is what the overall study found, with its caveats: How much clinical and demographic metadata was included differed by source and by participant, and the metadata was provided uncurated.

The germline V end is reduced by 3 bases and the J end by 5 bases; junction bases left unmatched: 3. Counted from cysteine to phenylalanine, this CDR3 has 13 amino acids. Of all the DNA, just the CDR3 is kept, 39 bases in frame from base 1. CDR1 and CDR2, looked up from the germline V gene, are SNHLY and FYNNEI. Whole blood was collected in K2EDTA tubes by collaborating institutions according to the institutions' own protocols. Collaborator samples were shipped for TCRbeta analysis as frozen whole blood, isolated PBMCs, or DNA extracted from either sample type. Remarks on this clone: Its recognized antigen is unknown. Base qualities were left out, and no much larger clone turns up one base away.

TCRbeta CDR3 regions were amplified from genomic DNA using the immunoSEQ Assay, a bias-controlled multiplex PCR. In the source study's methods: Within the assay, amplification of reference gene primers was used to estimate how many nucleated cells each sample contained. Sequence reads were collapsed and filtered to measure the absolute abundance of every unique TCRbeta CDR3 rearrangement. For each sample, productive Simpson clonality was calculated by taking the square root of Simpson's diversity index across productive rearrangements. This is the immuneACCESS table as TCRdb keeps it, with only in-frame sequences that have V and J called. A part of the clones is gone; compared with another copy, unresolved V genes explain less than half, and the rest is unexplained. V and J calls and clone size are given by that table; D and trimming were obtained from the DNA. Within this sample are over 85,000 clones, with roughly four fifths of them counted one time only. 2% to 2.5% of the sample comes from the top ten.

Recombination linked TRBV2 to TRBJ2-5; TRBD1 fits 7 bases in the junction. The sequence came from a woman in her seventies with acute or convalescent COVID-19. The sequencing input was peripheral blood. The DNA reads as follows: TGTGCCAGCAGTGACAACAGGGGCGAGACCCAGTACTTC. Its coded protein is CASSDNRGETQYF.